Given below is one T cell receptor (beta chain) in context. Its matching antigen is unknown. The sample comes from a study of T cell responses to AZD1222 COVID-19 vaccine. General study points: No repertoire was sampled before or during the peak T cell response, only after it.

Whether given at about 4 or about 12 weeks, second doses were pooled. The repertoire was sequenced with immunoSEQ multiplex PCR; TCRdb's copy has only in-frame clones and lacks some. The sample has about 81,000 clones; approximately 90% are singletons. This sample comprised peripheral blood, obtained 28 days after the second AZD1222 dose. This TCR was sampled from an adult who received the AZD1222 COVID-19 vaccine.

The DNA of the CDR3 is TGTGCCAGCAGGCCGCCGGGACTAGTTGCCGAGCAGTACTTC. Its protein is CASRPPGLVAEQYF. The gene calls are TRBV28 and TRBJ2-7, with 8 bases fitting TRBD2. V dropped 6 bases and J dropped 6; count of bases not matched to a gene: 10. Germline CDR1 is MDHEN and CDR2 is SYDVKM. This CDR3 has 14 residues.